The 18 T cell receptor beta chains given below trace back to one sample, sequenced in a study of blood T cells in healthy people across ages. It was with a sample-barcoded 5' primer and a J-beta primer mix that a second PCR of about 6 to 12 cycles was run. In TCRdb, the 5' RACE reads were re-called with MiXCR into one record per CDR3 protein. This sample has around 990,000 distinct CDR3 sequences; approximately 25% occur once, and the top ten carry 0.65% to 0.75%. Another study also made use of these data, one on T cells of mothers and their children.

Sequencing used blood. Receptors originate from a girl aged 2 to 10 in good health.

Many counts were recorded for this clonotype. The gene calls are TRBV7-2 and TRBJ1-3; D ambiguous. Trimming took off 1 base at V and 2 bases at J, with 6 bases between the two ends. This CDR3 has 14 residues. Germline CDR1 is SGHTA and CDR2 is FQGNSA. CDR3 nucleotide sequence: TGTGCCAGCAGCTTAGGGCAGACTGGAAACACCATATATTTT. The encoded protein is CASSLGQTGNTIYF.

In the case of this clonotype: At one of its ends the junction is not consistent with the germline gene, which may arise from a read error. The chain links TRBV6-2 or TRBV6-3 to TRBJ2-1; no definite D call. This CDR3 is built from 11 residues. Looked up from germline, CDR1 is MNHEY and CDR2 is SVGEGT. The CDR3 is CASTYEDLQFF. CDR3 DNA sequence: TGTGCCAGCACTTACGAGGATCTGCAGTTCTTC.

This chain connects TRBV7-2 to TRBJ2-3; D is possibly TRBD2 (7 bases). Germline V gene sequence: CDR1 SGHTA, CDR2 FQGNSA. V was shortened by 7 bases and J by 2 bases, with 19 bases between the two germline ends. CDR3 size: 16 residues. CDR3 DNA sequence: TGTGCCAGCAAGGGGGGGGCCGAACCATTCACAGATACGCAGTATTTT. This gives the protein CASKGGAEPFTDTQYF.

The CDR3 nucleotides are TGTGCCAGCAGCGTCGGGGTAGCCAAAAACATTCAGTACTTC. Its protein product is CASSVGVAKNIQYF. This chain links TRBV5-6 with TRBJ2-4; D is perhaps TRBD2 (5 bases). V shed 4 bases and J shed 0 bases, with 8 bases lying between them. CDR3 size: 14 residues. Germline CDR1 and CDR2: SGHDT and YYEEEE.

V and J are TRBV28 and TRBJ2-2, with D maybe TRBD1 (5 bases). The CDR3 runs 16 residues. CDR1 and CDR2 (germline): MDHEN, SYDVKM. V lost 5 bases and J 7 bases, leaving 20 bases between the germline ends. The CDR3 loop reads CASSPASQGLVGELFF. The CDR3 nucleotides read TGTGCCAGCAGTCCCGCCAGCCAGGGTCTAGTCGGGGAGCTGTTTTTT.

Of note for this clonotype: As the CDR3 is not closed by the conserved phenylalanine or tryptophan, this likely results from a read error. The CDR3 DNA follows: TGCAGCGTTATCTTGCGCGGTCCCAATGAGCAGTTCCTC. It encodes CSVILRGPNEQFL. The chain uses TRBV29-1 and TRBJ2-1; the D is unclear. The CDR3 extends over 13 amino acids. Trimming took off 5 bases at V and 6 bases at J, with 14 bases between the two ends. Looked up from germline, CDR1 is SQVTM and CDR2 is ANQGSEA.

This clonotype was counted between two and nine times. CDR3 sequence reads: CSASLAEPKMVNEQFF. DNA for the CDR3: TGCAGTGCTAGTCTAGCGGAGCCTAAAATGGTGAATGAGCAGTTCTTC. The chain combines TRBV20-1 with TRBJ2-1; 7 nucleotides align to TRBD2. From germline, CDR1 is DFQATT and CDR2 SNEGSKA (reference sequence). V trimming: 3 bases; J trimming: 7 bases; junction bases outside the gene matches: 15. The CDR3 totals 16 residues.

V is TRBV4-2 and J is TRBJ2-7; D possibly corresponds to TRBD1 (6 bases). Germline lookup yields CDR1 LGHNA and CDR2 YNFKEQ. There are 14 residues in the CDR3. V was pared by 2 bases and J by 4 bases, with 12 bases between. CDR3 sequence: CASSQPGTQYEQYF. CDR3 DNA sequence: TGTGCCAGCAGCCAACCCGGGACACAGTACGAGCAGTACTTC.

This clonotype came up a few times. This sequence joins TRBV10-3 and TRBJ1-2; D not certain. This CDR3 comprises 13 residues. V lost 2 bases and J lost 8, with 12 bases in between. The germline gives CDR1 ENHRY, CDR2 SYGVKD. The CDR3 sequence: CAISETAPGGYTF. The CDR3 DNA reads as TGTGCCATCAGTGAGACGGCTCCCGGGGGCTACACCTTC.

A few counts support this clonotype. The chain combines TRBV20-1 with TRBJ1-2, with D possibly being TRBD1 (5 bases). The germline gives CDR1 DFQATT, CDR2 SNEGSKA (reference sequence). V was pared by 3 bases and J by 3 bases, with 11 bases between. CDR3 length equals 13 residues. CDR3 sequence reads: CSASMGGDYGYTF. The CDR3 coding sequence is TGCAGTGCTAGCATGGGGGGTGACTATGGCTACACCTTC.

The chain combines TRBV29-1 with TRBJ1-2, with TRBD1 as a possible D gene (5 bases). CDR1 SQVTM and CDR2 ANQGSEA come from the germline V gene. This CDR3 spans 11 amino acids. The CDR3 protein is CIVWAQDGYTF. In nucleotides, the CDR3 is TGCATCGTATGGGCACAGGATGGCTACACCTTC.

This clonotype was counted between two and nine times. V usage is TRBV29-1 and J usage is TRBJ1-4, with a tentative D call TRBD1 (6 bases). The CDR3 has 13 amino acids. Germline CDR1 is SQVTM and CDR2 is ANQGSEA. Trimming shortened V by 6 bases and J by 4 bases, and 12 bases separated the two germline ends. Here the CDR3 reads CSVPQGVNEKLFF. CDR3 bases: TGCAGCGTGCCACAGGGTGTTAATGAAAAACTGTTTTTT. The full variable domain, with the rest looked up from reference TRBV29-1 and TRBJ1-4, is SAVISQKPSRDICQRGTSLTIQCQVDSQVTMMFWYRQQPGQSLTLIATANQGSEATYESGFVIDKFPISRPNLTFSTLTVSNMSPEDSSIYLCSVPQGVNEKLFFGSGTQLSVL.

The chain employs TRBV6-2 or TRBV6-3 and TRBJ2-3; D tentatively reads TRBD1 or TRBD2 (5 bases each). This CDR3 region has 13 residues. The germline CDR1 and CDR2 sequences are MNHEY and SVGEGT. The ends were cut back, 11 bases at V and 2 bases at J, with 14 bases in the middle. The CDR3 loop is CAGRGTATDTQYF. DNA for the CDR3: TGTGCCGGAAGAGGGACCGCCACAGATACGCAGTATTTT.

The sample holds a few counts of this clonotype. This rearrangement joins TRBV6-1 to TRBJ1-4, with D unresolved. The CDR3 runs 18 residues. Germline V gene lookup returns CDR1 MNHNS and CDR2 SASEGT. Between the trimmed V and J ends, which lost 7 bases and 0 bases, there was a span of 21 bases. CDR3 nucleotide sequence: TGTGCCAGCATCCTCCTACCTCTCACGGTGGCAACTAATGAAAAACTGTTTTTT. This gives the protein CASILLPLTVATNEKLFF.

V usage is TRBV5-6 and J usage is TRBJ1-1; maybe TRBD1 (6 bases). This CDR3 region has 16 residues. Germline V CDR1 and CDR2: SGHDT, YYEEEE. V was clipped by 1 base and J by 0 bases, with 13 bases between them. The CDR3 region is CASSLYGGGMNTEAFF. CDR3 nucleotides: TGTGCCAGCAGCTTGTATGGGGGGGGCATGAACACTGAAGCTTTCTTT.

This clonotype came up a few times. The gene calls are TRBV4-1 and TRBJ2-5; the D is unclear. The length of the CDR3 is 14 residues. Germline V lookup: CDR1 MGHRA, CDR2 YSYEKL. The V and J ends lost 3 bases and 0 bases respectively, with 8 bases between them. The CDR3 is CASSHLQYQETQYF. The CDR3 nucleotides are TGCGCCAGCAGCCACCTCCAGTACCAAGAGACCCAGTACTTC.

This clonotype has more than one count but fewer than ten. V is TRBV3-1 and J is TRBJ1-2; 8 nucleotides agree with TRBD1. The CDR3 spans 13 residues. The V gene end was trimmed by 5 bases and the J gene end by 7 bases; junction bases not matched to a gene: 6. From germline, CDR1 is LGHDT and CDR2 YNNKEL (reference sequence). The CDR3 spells CASSGDRGRGYTF. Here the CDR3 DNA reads TGTGCCAGCAGCGGAGACAGGGGCCGTGGCTACACCTTC. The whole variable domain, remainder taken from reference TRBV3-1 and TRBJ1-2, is DTAVSQTPKYLVTQMGNDKSIKCEQNLGHDTMYWYKQDSKKFLKIMFSYNNKELIINETVPNRFSPKSPDKAHLNLHINSLELGDSAVYFCASSGDRGRGYTFGSGTRLTVV.

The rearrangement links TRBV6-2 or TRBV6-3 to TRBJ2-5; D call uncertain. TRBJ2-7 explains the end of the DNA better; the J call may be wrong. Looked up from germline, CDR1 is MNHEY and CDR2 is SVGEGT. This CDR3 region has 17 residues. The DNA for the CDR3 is TGTGCCAGCAGTTACTCGGATTCAGGTCGAACCTTCTACGAGCAGTACTTC. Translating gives CASSYSDSGRTFYEQYF.